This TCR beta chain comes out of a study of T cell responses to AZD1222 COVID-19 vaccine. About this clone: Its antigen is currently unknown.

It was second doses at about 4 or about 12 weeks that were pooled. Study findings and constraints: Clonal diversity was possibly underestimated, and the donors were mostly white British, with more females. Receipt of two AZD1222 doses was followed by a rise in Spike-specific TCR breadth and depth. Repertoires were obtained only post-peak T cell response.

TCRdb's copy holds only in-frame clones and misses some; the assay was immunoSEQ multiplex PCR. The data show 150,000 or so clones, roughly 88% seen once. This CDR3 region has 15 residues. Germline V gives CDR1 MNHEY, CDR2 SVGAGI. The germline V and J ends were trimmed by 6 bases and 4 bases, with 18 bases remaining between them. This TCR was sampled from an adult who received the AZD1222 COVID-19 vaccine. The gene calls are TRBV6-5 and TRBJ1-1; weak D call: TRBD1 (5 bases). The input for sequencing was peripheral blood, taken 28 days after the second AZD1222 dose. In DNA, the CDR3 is TGTGCCAGCAGCGGGGGTTGGGGGGAGGGCACTGAAGCTTTCTTT. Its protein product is CASSGGWGEGTEAFF.